This TCR beta chain was sequenced for a study of CD8 T cells in ankylosing spondylitis. Study outcomes and limitations: Relatively rare in peripheral blood, disease-linked clones were also CD8+.

V shed 4 bases and J shed 2 bases, with 3 bases lying between them. From germline, CDR1 is MGHDK and CDR2 SYGVNS. The CDR3 loop spans 12 amino acids. This clonotype appeared a few times. What it binds is not known. TCRdb analysed the 5' RACE reads with MiXCR anew, one entry per CDR3 protein. The data contain a few hundred thousand distinct CDR3 sequences, about 20% of them seen just once; the ten biggest clones take up roughly 8%. The chain links TRBV25-1 to TRBJ2-1; D is undetermined. The material sequenced was blood, either unsorted or a sorted T cell fraction (not recorded which). The clonotype comes from a male donor with ankylosing spondylitis or in good health (not recorded which). Here the CDR3 reads CASSGAYNEQFF. CDR3 bases: TGTGCCAGCAGTGGAGCCTACAATGAGCAGTTCTTC.